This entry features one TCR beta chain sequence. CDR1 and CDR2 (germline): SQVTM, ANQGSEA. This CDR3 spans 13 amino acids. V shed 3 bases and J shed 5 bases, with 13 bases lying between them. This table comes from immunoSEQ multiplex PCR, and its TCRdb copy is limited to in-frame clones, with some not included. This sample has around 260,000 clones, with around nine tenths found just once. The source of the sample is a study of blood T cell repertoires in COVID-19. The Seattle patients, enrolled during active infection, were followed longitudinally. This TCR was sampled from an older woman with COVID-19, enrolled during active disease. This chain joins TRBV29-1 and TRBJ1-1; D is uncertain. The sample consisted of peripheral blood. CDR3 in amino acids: CSVERGMRTEAFF. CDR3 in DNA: TGCAGCGTTGAGAGAGGGATGCGAACTGAAGCTTTCTTT.